The 9 T cell receptor beta chains given below trace back to one sample, sequenced in a study of shared clonotypes between healthy human individuals. Naive-designated CD8 cells lacked CD45RO, were positively enriched for CCR7, and omitted terminally differentiated effector memory CD45RA+ cells. Using immunoSEQ multiplex PCR, the repertoire was profiled, and TCRdb retains in-frame clones only, with some absent. The data show around 1.9 million clones, with 80% to 95% seen just once and around 1.8% held by the top ten. The sequenced material came from naive CD8+ T cells from PBMCs. Every receptor here comes from a man aged 18 to 29 in good health. Some clones in this sample may be carry-over from other donors' samples.

The genes are TRBV7-9 and TRBJ1-2; no clear D. CDR1 SEHNR and CDR2 FQNEAQ come from the germline V gene (reference sequence). Deletions cut 2 bases from V and 4 bases from J, with 8 bases between. The length of the CDR3 is 13 residues. The CDR3 spells CASSLTLLYGYTF. The CDR3 region has the DNA TGTGCCAGCAGCTTAACGCTCCTCTATGGCTACACCTTC.

The rearrangement uses TRBV15 and TRBJ2-1, with 10 bases aligning to TRBD2. Germline CDR1 LNHNV, CDR2 YYDKDF (reference sequence). The CDR3 covers 16 residues. The V gene end was trimmed by 0 bases and the J gene end by 3 bases; junction bases not matched to a gene: 2. CDR3 sequence reads: CATSRELAGLYNEQFF. CDR3 in DNA: TGTGCCACCAGCAGAGAACTAGCGGGACTCTACAATGAGCAGTTCTTC. Full variable domain (missing parts from reference TRBV15 and TRBJ2-1): DAMVIQNPRYQVTQFGKPVTLSCSQTLNHNVMYWYQQKSSQAPKLLFHYYDKDFNNEADTPDNFQSRRPNTSFCFLDIRSPGLGDTAMYLCATSRELAGLYNEQFFGPGTRLTVL.

The chain uses TRBV28 and TRBJ2-1, with no clear D. V lost 2 bases and J lost 10, with 9 bases in between. CDR3 length: 12 residues. CDR1 and CDR2 from the germline V gene are MDHEN and SYDVKM. The chain's CDR3 is CASSLTKYEQFF. The CDR3 DNA reads as TGTGCCAGCAGTTTAACTAAATACGAGCAGTTCTTC.

On this clone: Other DNA sequences in this specimen translate into the identical CDR3. The chain combines TRBV4-1 with TRBJ1-5, with D maybe TRBD1 (6 bases). CDR3 size: 15 residues. The germline gives CDR1 MGHRA, CDR2 YSYEKL. Trimming took 3 bases from V and 0 from J, leaving 9 bases between them. CDR3 residues: CASSQKQGSNQPQHF. CDR3 nucleotides: TGCGCCAGCAGCCAGAAACAGGGTAGCAATCAGCCCCAGCATTTT.

CDR3 amino acids: CASSFQGGGEQYF. CDR3 DNA sequence: TGTGCCAGCAGTTTTCAAGGAGGAGGCGAGCAGTACTTC. The chain uses TRBV28 and TRBJ2-7, with TRBD2 as a possible D gene (5 bases). The CDR3 is 13 residues long. Germline V gives CDR1 MDHEN, CDR2 SYDVKM. The V and J ends lost 3 bases and 6 bases respectively, with 12 bases between them.

The chain uses TRBV5-6 and TRBJ2-1; 12 nucleotides agree with TRBD2. This CDR3 has 15 amino acids. V shed 4 bases, J shed 3 bases, and the junction held 2 bases outside the gene matches. CDR1 and CDR2 from the germline V gene are SGHDT and YYEEEE. This chain's CDR3 is CASSLAGGVYNEQFF. As DNA, the CDR3 is TGTGCCAGCAGCCTAGCGGGAGGGGTCTACAATGAGCAGTTCTTC.

The V and J genes are TRBV5-6 and TRBJ2-7; D is perhaps TRBD2 (7 bases). V lost 0 bases and J lost 3, with 16 bases in between. The germline gives CDR1 SGHDT, CDR2 YYEEEE. There are 16 residues in the CDR3. In nucleotides, the CDR3 is TGTGCCAGCAGCTTGGCCTGGGGGCCGGGGGGCTACGAGCAGTACTTC. As protein: CASSLAWGPGGYEQYF.

As to this clone: The sample contains more than one DNA sequence encoding this CDR3. The V gene is TRBV9, the J gene TRBJ2-1; 7 nucleotides line up with TRBD2. The V segment lost 0 bases and the J segment 3 bases; nucleotides outside the gene matches: 3. CDR3 length: 15 amino acids. In germline, CDR1 is SGDLS, CDR2 YYNGEE. For the CDR3, the DNA is TGTGCCAGCAGCGTAGTTAGCGGGCTCTACAATGAGCAGTTCTTC. Its translation: CASSVVSGLYNEQFF. The full variable domain, its missing parts supplied by reference TRBV9 and TRBJ2-1, is DSGVTQTPKHLITATGQRVTLRCSPRSGDLSVYWYQQSLDQGLQFLIQYYNGEERAKGNILERFSAQQFPDLHSELNLSSLELGDSALYFCASSVVSGLYNEQFFGPGTRLTVL.

This chain links TRBV4-3 with TRBJ1-1; D gene uncertain. V was clipped by 0 bases and J by 0 bases, with 8 bases between them. The length of the CDR3 is 15 residues. The germline V gene has CDR1 LGHNA and CDR2 YSLEER. CDR3 DNA: TGCGCCAGCAGCCAAGATTGGCTGTTGAACACTGAAGCTTTCTTT. This translates into CASSQDWLLNTEAFF.